These T cell receptor beta chains were read from a single sample in a study of blood T cell repertoires in COVID-19. Some clones are missing from TCRdb's copy, which holds only in-frame ones; the method was immunoSEQ multiplex PCR. The sample lists around 260,000 clones, about 85% occurring once. Sequencing input: peripheral blood. Receptors originate from a human donor with COVID-19, enrolled during active disease. The donor label of this sample is uncertain. Each CDR3 is given with its conserved first and last residue. A D gene is named only where the DNA matches it firmly. Clone size, where shown, is once, few, many, or a class for clones that have expanded.

cdr3_nt cdr3_aa clone_size v_call d_call j_call
TGTGCCATCAGTGAGACAGGGGAGTATGGCTACACCTTC CAISETGEYGYTF . TRBV10-3 TRBD1 TRBJ1-2
TGTGCCAGCAGTTACTCCGCCGGGGGTTACTACGAGCAGTACTTC CASSYSAGGYYEQYF . TRBV6-5 . TRBJ2-7
TGTGCCAGCAGCGATCTCGGACTAGCGGACACAGATACGCAGTATTTT CASSDLGLADTDTQYF . TRBV9 TRBD2 TRBJ2-3
TGCGCCAGCAGCTTGGGACAGGGGGCGGCGGAGACCCAGTACTTC CASSLGQGAAETQYF . TRBV5-1 TRBD1 TRBJ2-5
TGTGCCAGCAGTTTAGAGGGTCCCTATGGCTACACCTTC CASSLEGPYGYTF . TRBV27 . TRBJ1-2
TGTGCCAGCAGTTCTACTCTTGCTGGGGCTGGCTACACCTTC CASSSTLAGAGYTF . TRBV6-6 . TRBJ1-2
TGTGCCAGTAGATCAGGACAGGGAGCAGATACGCAGTATTTT CASRSGQGADTQYF . TRBV19 TRBD1 TRBJ2-3
TGTGCCAGCAGCTTGACAGGGCCCCCTTCACCCCTCCACTTT CASSLTGPPSPLHF few TRBV7-3 TRBD1 TRBJ1-6
TGTGCCAGCAGCACTGATCGGACAGAGCAAGCTTTCTTT CASSTDRTEQAFF once TRBV11-3 . TRBJ1-1
TGTGCCTGGTTACCTAGCGGGAGCCCCGGGGAGCTGTTTTTT CAWLPSGSPGELFF . TRBV30 TRBD2 TRBJ2-2
TGCAGCGGAGAGGGCAGTAACTATGGCTACACCTTC CSGEGSNYGYTF . TRBV29-1 . TRBJ1-2
TGTGCCAGCAGGGCGGGGAACACTGAAGCTTTCTTT CASRAGNTEAFF . TRBV6-5 . TRBJ1-1
TGTGCCACCAGGACGACAACCTCCTACGAGCAGTACTTC CATRTTTSYEQYF . TRBV6-5 . TRBJ2-7
TGCGCCAGCAGTGGGACAGGGGGGGAGCAGTACTTC CASSGTGGEQYF few TRBV10-2 TRBD1 TRBJ2-7
TGTGCCAGCAGCTTAGAGGGACAGGGTAATGAAAAACTGTTTTTT CASSLEGQGNEKLFF . TRBV7-9 TRBD1 TRBJ1-4
TGTGCCAGCAGCGTTTTAACAGGGGACACTGAAGCTTTCTTT CASSVLTGDTEAFF once TRBV9 TRBD1 TRBJ1-1
TGTGCCAGCAGCCTCTCCCGACAGGGGAATTCACCCCTCCACTTT CASSLSRQGNSPLHF . TRBV2 TRBD1 TRBJ1-6
TGTGCCAGCAGCCGGGACAGGGGAACCGGGGAGCTGTTTTTT CASSRDRGTGELFF . TRBV5-8 TRBD1 TRBJ2-2
TGTGCCAGCAATCTGTACACCGGGGAGCTGTTTTTT CASNLYTGELFF once TRBV12-3/TRBV12-4 . TRBJ2-2
TGTGCCAGCAGCTTAGGGGGACAGGTCCAAGAGACCCAGTACTTC CASSLGGQVQETQYF . TRBV11-3 TRBD1 TRBJ2-5
TGTGCCAGCAGCTCCTCCGGGACAAAGAACACTGAAGCTTTCTTT CASSSSGTKNTEAFF once TRBV7-8 . TRBJ1-1
TGCGCCAGCAGCGAGGGACTAGCGGGAGATACGCAGTATTTT CASSEGLAGDTQYF . TRBV5-1 TRBD2 TRBJ2-3
TGTGCCAGCAGTTTACAGGGGGTCGCGGTAGCTTTCTTT CASSLQGVAVAFF . TRBV28 TRBD1 TRBJ1-1
TGTGCCAGCAGCTTAAGTGGGCGCTACGAGCAGTACTTC CASSLSGRYEQYF . TRBV7-6 . TRBJ2-7
TGTGCCAGCTCACCCCGGACAGGGCACAACTATGGCTACACCTTC CASSPRTGHNYGYTF . TRBV18 TRBD1 TRBJ1-2
TGTGCCTGCAAGAGCTCCTACAATGAGCAGTTCTTC CACKSSYNEQFF . TRBV19 . TRBJ2-1
TGCAGCGCCGGGACAGGGGGAGACTATGGCTACACCTTC CSAGTGGDYGYTF . TRBV29-1 TRBD1 TRBJ1-2
TGTGCCAGCAGCCAAGATGCACGGGAGGTGCAGCAGTACTTC CASSQDAREVQQYF many TRBV4-2 TRBD2 TRBJ2-7
TGTGCCACCAGTGATTCGAGGACAGGGGGCCGAGATACGCAGTATTTT CATSDSRTGGRDTQYF . TRBV24-1 TRBD1 TRBJ2-3
TGTGCCAGCAGTCAGGGTCAGCCCCAGCATTTT CASSQGQPQHF . TRBV12-3/TRBV12-4 . TRBJ1-5
TGTGCCAGTAGGGAAGGGGGACAAGAGACCCAGTACTTC CASREGGQETQYF once TRBV19 . TRBJ2-5
TGCAGCGTTGAAGACGGGAAAGGGGGCCAAGAGACCCAGTACTTC CSVEDGKGGQETQYF once TRBV29-1 . TRBJ2-5
TGTGCCTGGAGTGTCATCCAGAATCAGCCCCAGCATTTT CAWSVIQNQPQHF . TRBV30 . TRBJ1-5
TGTGCCAGCAGCGGGATTGGAGAAACAGATACGCAGTATTTT CASSGIGETDTQYF . TRBV9 . TRBJ2-3
TGTGCCAGCAGTTTTTTCCGAGCTAGCGGGAGGGCCTACGAGCAGTACTTC CASSFFRASGRAYEQYF . TRBV27 TRBD2 TRBJ2-7
TGTGCCAGCAGCCAAGAGACAGGGGGCATCTATGGCTACACCTTC CASSQETGGIYGYTF . TRBV14 TRBD1 TRBJ1-2
TGTGCCAGCAGCTTAAATGCCCTAGCGGGCTACAATGAGCAGTTCTTC CASSLNALAGYNEQFF . TRBV7-3 TRBD2 TRBJ2-1
TGTGCCAGCAGCCCGATGACTAGCGGGAGCCCAGAGACCCAGTACTTC CASSPMTSGSPETQYF . TRBV5-4 TRBD2 TRBJ2-5
TGTGCCAGCAGTCCACGGGCAGGGGTCGGCGGCTACACCTTC CASSPRAGVGGYTF . TRBV6-4 . TRBJ1-2
TGTGCCAGTAGTACCGGGGGGGCCGGAGGGGATACGCAGTATTTT CASSTGGAGGDTQYF . TRBV19 TRBD2 TRBJ2-3
TGTGCCAGTAGCCTTGGGGACAGGAGTGACTATGGCTACACCTTC CASSLGDRSDYGYTF . TRBV19 TRBD1 TRBJ1-2
TGTGCCAGCAGTTTAACCCGGGGGGCCCGCAATCAGCCCCAGCATTTT CASSLTRGARNQPQHF . TRBV27 . TRBJ1-5
TGTGCCAGCAGTTTACTGGGGAGAGAAAAACTGTTTTTT CASSLLGREKLFF . TRBV27 . TRBJ1-4
TGTGCCAGCAGGTTGACAAGCTCTGGAAACACCATATATTTT CASRLTSSGNTIYF . TRBV2 . TRBJ1-3
TGCGCCAGCACCCGGTCGCCGGGAGATACGCAGTATTTT CASTRSPGDTQYF . TRBV5-1 . TRBJ2-3
TGTGCCAGCAGTTTAGCGACAGGGTCCGGCTACACCTTC CASSLATGSGYTF . TRBV12-3/TRBV12-4 TRBD1 TRBJ1-2
TGTGCCAGCAGCTTAGGGTCAGCGGGAAAACAAGAGACCCAGTACTTC CASSLGSAGKQETQYF . TRBV7-2 TRBD2 TRBJ2-5
TGTGCCTGGAGTGTAGGGGACAGGGGCCCCTACGAGCAGTACTTC CAWSVGDRGPYEQYF few TRBV30 TRBD1 TRBJ2-7
TGTGCCAGCAGCTTAGCCCCGGGACAGGGAGACACCGGGGAGCTGTTTTTT CASSLAPGQGDTGELFF . TRBV7-6 TRBD1 TRBJ2-2
TGTGCCAGCAGCTATACCGAGATCCCACAGGGGCACACCATATATTTT CASSYTEIPQGHTIYF . TRBV7-8 TRBD1 TRBJ1-3
TGTGCCAGCAGTGAAAGCAGGGCGAACACCGGGGAGCTGTTTTTT CASSESRANTGELFF . TRBV2 . TRBJ2-2